The clone carrying this T cell receptor (beta chain) was counted many times. Its antigen is not identified. CDR3-region Arm-PCR and iRepertoire HTBI primers produced the TCR beta libraries. TCRdb ran MiXCR on the multiplex PCR reads and lists one entry per CDR3 protein. This table holds 350,000 to 450,000 distinct CDR3 sequences, around 20% found once. CDR1 is MNHEY, CDR2 SMNVEV, per germline (reference sequence). The CDR3 loop spans 13 amino acids. V was pared by 8 bases and J by 5 bases, with 15 bases between. Time point of the sample: persistent/refractory GD, antithyroid drugs over 5 years with positive TRAb. Isolated PBMC RNA provided the starting material for the TCR library. In this cohort, patients came from an endocrinology department located in Xi'an, China. The sample comes from a study of regulatory T cells in long-lasting Graves disease. Findings and limits, study-wide: More public clonotypes were shared by persistent patients (fewer than 3,000) than by new patients (approximately 1,000). Accuracy might have suffered from few samples. Persistent disease preferred TRBV28, TRBJ1-2 and TRBJ2-5.

Here the sequenced sample was peripheral blood mononuclear cells (PBMCs), taken when the disease was refractory, from a patient treated with antithyroid drugs. The sequence was obtained from a female donor with Graves disease. The chain links TRBV27 to TRBJ1-2, with D tentatively TRBD1 (5 bases). The CDR3 DNA reads TGTGCCAGCGCCCCGGGGGTCGTATATGGCTACACCTTC. This codes for CASAPGVVYGYTF.